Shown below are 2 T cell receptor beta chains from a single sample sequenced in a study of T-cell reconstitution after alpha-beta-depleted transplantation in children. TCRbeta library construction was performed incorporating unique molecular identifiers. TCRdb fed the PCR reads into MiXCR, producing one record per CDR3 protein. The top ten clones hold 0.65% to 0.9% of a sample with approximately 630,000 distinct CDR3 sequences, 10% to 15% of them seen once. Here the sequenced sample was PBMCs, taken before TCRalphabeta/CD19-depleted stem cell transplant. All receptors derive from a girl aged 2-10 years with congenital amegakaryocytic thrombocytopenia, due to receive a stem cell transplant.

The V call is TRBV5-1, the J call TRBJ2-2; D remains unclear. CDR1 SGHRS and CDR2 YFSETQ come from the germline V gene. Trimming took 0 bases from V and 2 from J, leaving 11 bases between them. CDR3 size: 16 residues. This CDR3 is CASSLANRANTGELFF. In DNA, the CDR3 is TGCGCCAGCAGCTTGGCCAATAGGGCAAACACCGGGGAGCTGTTTTTT.

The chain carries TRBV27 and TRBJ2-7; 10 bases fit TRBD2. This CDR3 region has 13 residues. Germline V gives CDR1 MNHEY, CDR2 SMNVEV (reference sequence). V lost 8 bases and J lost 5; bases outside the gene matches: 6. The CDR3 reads CASALAGADEQYF. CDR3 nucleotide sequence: TGTGCCAGCGCGCTAGCGGGAGCTGACGAGCAGTACTTC.